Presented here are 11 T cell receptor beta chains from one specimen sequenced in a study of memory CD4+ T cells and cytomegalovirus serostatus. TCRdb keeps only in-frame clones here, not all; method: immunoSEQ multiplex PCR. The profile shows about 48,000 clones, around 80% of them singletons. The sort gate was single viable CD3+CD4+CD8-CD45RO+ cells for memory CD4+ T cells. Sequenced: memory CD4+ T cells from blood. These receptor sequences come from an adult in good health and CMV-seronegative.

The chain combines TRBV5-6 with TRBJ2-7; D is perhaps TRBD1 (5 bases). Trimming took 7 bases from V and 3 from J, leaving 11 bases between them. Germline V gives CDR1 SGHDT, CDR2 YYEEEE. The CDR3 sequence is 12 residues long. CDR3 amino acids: CASGRQSYEQYF. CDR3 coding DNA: TGTGCCAGCGGTAGACAGAGCTACGAGCAGTACTTC.

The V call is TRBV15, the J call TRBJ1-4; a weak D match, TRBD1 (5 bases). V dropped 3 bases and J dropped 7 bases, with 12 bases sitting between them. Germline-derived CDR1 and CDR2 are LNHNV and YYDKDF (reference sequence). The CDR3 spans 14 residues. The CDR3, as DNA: TGTGCCACCAGCAGGGGGCTCGCCGGTGAAAAACTGTTTTTT. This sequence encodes CATSRGLAGEKLFF.

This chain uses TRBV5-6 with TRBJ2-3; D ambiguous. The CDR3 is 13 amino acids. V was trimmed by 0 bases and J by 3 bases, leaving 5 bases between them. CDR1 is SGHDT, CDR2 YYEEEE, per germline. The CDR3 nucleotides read TGTGCCAGCAGCTTGGGGGAAACAGATACGCAGTATTTT. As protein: CASSLGETDTQYF.

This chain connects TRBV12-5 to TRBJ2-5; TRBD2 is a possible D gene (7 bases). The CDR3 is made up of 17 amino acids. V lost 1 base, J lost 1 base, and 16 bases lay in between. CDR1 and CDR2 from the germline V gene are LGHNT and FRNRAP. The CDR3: CASGLANRGASQETQYF. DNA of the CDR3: TGTGCTAGTGGTTTGGCAAATCGGGGGGCGAGCCAAGAGACCCAGTACTTC.

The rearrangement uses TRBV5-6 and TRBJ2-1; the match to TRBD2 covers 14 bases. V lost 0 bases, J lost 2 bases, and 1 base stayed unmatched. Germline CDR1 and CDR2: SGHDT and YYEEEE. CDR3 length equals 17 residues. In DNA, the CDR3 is TGTGCCAGCAGCTTGGGACTAGCGGGAGGGCCCTACAATGAGCAGTTCTTC. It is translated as CASSLGLAGGPYNEQFF.

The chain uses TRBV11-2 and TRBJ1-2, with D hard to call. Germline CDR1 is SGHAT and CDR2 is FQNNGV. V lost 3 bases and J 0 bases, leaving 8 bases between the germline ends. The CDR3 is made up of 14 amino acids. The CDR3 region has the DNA TGTGCCAGCAGCTTGATGGCAGCTAACTATGGCTACACCTTC. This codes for CASSLMAANYGYTF.

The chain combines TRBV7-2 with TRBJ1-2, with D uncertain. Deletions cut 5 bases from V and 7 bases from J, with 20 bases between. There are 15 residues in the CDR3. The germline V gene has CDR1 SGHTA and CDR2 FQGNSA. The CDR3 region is CASSPPLEPVAGYTF. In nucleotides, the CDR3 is TGTGCCAGCAGCCCCCCTTTGGAGCCTGTGGCTGGCTACACCTTC.

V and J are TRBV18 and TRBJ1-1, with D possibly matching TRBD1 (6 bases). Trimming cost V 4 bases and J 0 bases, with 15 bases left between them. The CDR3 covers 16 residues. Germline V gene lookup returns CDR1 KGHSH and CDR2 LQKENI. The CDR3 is CASSRRQGSMNTEAFF. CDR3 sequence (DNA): TGTGCCAGCTCACGGCGGCAGGGGAGTATGAACACTGAAGCTTTCTTT. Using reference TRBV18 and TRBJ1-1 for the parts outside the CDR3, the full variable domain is NAGVMQNPRHLVRRRGQEARLRCSPMKGHSHVYWYRQLPEEGLKFMVYLQKENIIDESGMPKERFSAEFPKEGPSILRIQQVVRGDSAAYFCASSRRQGSMNTEAFFGQGTRLTVV.

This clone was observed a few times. The CDR3 nucleotides are TGTGCCAGCAGGGTTGGTGGGAACACTGAAGCTTTCTTT. Translation gives CASRVGGNTEAFF. The rearrangement uses TRBV2 and TRBJ1-1; D remains unclear. V dropped 6 bases and J dropped 1 base, with 9 bases sitting between them. CDR1 SNHLY and CDR2 FYNNEI come from the germline V gene. The CDR3 loop spans 13 amino acids. The complete variable domain, with remaining parts taken from reference TRBV2 and TRBJ1-1, reads EPEVTQTPSHQVTQMGQEVILRCVPISNHLYFYWYRQILGQKVEFLVSFYNNEISEKSEIFDDQFSVERPDGSNFTLKIRSTKLEDSAMYFCASRVGGNTEAFFGQGTRLTVV.

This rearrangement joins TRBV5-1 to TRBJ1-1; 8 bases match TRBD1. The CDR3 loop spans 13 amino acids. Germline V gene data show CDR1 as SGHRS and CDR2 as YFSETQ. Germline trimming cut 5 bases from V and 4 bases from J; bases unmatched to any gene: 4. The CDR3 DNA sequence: TGCGCCAGCAGGGATACAGGGGGCACTGAAGCTTTCTTT. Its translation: CASRDTGGTEAFF.

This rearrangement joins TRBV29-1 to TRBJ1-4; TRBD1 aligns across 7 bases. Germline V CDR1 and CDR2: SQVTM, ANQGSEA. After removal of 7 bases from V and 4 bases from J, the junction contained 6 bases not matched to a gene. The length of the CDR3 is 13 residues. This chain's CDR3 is CSATGVGNEKLFF. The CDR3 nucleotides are TGCAGCGCCACAGGGGTCGGTAATGAAAAACTGTTTTTT.